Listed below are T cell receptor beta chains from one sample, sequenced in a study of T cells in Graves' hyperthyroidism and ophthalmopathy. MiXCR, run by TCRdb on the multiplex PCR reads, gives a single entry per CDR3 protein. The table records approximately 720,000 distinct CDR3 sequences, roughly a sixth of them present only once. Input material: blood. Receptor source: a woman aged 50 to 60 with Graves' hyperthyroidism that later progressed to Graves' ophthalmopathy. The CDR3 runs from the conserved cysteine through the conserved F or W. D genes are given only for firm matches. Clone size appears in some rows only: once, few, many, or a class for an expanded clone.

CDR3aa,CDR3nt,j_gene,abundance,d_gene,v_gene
CSARDGGQNEKLFF,TGCAGTGCTAGAGACGGGGGGCAGAACGAAAAACTGTTTTTT,TRBJ1-4,many,-,TRBV20-1
CASSSPRRRTQETQYF,TGTGCCAGCAGCTCCCCGAGGAGAAGAACTCAAGAGACCCAGTACTTC,TRBJ2-5,-,-,TRBV7-8
CASGLRDRDYGYTF,TGTGCCAGCGGACTCCGGGACAGAGACTATGGCTACACCTTC,TRBJ1-2,-,TRBD1,TRBV6-1
CASTTVMNTEAFF,TGTGCCAGCACGACAGTCATGAACACTGAAGCTTTCTTT,TRBJ1-1,many,-,TRBV2
CASSPLGGEGQPQHF,TGTGCCAGCAGCCCTCTAGGAGGGGAAGGTCAGCCCCAGCATTTT,TRBJ1-5,few,-,TRBV7-2
CSAPGGQVYNEQFF,TGCAGTGCCCCGGGGGGGCAAGTGTACAATGAGCAGTTCTTC,TRBJ2-1,many,TRBD2,TRBV20-1
CASSDLVKGTHEQYF,TGTGCCAGCAGTGACTTGGTTAAAGGGACCCACGAGCAGTACTTC,TRBJ2-7,-,-,TRBV2
CASKSEGVIDTQYF,TGTGCCAGCAAGAGTGAGGGGGTGATAGATACGCAGTATTTT,TRBJ2-3,-,-,TRBV7-9
CASSSVQGQANNEQFF,TGCGCCAGCAGCTCGGTCCAGGGACAGGCCAACAATGAGCAGTTCTTC,TRBJ2-1,-,TRBD1,TRBV5-1
CASGLVAQSNTGELFF,TGTGCTAGTGGTTTGGTAGCACAGAGTAACACCGGGGAGCTGTTTTTT,TRBJ2-2,many,-,TRBV12-5
CASTLGGPNTEAFF,TGTGCCAGCACCCTTGGGGGGCCGAACACTGAAGCTTTCTTT,TRBJ1-1,many,-,TRBV12-3/TRBV12-4
CAASPGQEQFF,TGTGCCGCCAGCCCGGGACAGGAGCAGTTCTTC,TRBJ2-1,-,TRBD1,TRBV24-1
CASSYSGGSLYGYTF,TGTGCCAGCAGCTACTCAGGGGGCTCACTCTATGGCTACACCTTC,TRBJ1-2,few,TRBD1,TRBV7-9
CASSYEIRQYF,TGTGCCAGCAGTTACGAGATACGGCAGTATTTT,TRBJ2-3,-,-,TRBV6-2/TRBV6-3
CASSRPGGGGFEQFF,TGTGCCAGCAGCCGCCCGGGAGGAGGAGGCTTCGAGCAGTTCTTC,TRBJ2-1,-,TRBD2,TRBV5-6
CAISEVAGTNTEAFF,TGTGCCATCAGTGAGGTTGCAGGGACGAACACTGAAGCTTTCTTT,TRBJ1-1,-,-,TRBV3-1
CASSLSGTEARYTF,TGTGCCAGCAGCCTAAGCGGGACCGAAGCTCGCTACACCTTC,TRBJ1-2,-,-,TRBV27
CASSLWGGKNTEAFF,TGTGCCAGCAGCCTTTGGGGGGGAAAGAACACTGAAGCTTTCTTT,TRBJ1-1,many,-,TRBV3-1
CASSLQIPPGPWIGNTIYF,TGTGCCAGCAGCCTCCAAATCCCCCCCGGCCCCTGGATTGGAAACACCATATATTTT,TRBJ1-3,-,-,TRBV7-8
CASSLGGTTDTQYF,TGTGCCAGCAGCTTAGGTGGTACCACAGATACGCAGTATTTT,TRBJ2-3,many,-,TRBV7-8
CAGSLLSSWARGDINTGELFF,TGTGCCGGCAGCTTATTGTCATCGTGGGCCCGGGGGGACATTAACACCGGGGAGCTGTTTTTT,TRBJ2-2,-,-,TRBV11-2
CASSESRDYYGYTF,TGTGCCAGCAGTGAATCCCGGGACTACTATGGCTACACCTTC,TRBJ1-2,-,-,TRBV6-1
CASSTLPGLAGEKQETQYF,TGTGCCAGCAGCACTCTTCCGGGACTAGCGGGGGAAAAGCAAGAGACCCAGTACTTC,TRBJ2-5,many,TRBD2,TRBV3-1
CASSPNGGVDNQPQHF,TGTGCCAGCAGCCCGAACGGGGGCGTAGACAATCAGCCCCAGCATTTT,TRBJ1-5,-,-,TRBV11-2
CSASSSGTEAFF,TGCAGTGCTAGTTCCAGCGGCACTGAAGCTTTCTTT,TRBJ1-1,many,-,TRBV20-1
CASRPRGSGSYEQYF,TGTGCCAGCAGACCCCGGGGTAGCGGGAGCTACGAGCAGTACTTC,TRBJ2-7,few,TRBD2,TRBV12-3/TRBV12-4
CSAEGGGAKNIQYF,TGCAGTGCCGAGGGGGGGGGAGCCAAAAACATTCAGTACTTC,TRBJ2-4,few,-,TRBV20-1
CASGRTSGDTDTQYF,TGTGCCAGCGGACGGACTAGCGGGGACACAGATACGCAGTATTTT,TRBJ2-3,-,TRBD2,TRBV7-9
CASSLPAGYLWGDYYGYTF,TGCGCCAGCAGCCTACCTGCAGGGTACCTTTGGGGGGACTACTATGGCTACACCTTC,TRBJ1-2,-,-,TRBV5-1
CASSDRHNQPQHF,TGTGCCAGTAGTGACAGACACAATCAGCCCCAGCATTTT,TRBJ1-5,few,-,TRBV19
CSGDGPGNTIYF,TGCAGTGGCGATGGTCCGGGGAACACCATATATTTT,TRBJ1-3,-,-,TRBV20-1
CASSLIGPDEYF,TGTGCCAGCAGCTTAATCGGTCCCGACGAGTATTTT,TRBJ2-3,few,-,TRBV7-2
CASSVQPGQGYEQYF,TGTGCCAGCAGCGTCCAACCGGGACAGGGCTACGAGCAGTACTTC,TRBJ2-7,-,TRBD1,TRBV9
CASSHKAPGTWNTGELFF,TGTGCCAGCAGCCATAAGGCACCCGGGACTTGGAACACCGGGGAGCTGTTTTTT,TRBJ2-2,many,-,TRBV3-1
CASSFTGRNKPQHF,TGTGCCAGCAGTTTCACAGGGCGAAATAAGCCCCAGCATTTT,TRBJ1-5,-,-,TRBV27
CASSQVENTLDPYEQYF,TGCGCCAGCAGCCAAGTCGAAAACACCCTAGACCCCTACGAGCAGTACTTC,TRBJ2-7,many,-,TRBV4-1
CASSRRDGGGGQETQYF,TGTGCCAGCAGCCGACGCGACGGCGGGGGAGGGCAAGAGACCCAGTACTTC,TRBJ2-5,many,TRBD2,TRBV11-3
CASSPRGYGADPAFF,TGTGCCAGCAGTCCCAGGGGGTATGGGGCAGACCCAGCTTTCTTT,TRBJ1-1,many,TRBD1,TRBV27
CASSRSGTSGGNEQFF,TGTGCCAGCAGCCGATCCGGGACTAGCGGGGGTAATGAGCAGTTCTTC,TRBJ2-1,many,TRBD2,TRBV3-1
CSAVDRGIDYGYTF,TGCAGTGCTGTGGACAGGGGGATCGACTATGGCTACACCTTC,TRBJ1-2,-,TRBD1,TRBV20-1